This T cell receptor (beta chain) was profiled in a study of response to subunit inactivated influenza vaccine. From the RT-PCR reads, TCRdb called clonotypes with MiXCR, one entry per CDR3 protein. Of approximately 500,000 distinct CDR3 sequences listed, 13% are singletons. Overall study results and limits: It was suggested by the authors that few new T cells are recruited by each seasonal influenza vaccination.

In its sample, this clonotype was seen a few times. Its antigen is still unknown. Germline V CDR1 and CDR2: DFQATT, SNEGSKA (reference sequence). V was clipped by 1 base and J by 3 bases, with 13 bases between them. This CDR3 region has 15 residues. The receptor was derived from a man aged 50 to 60 who received an inactivated influenza vaccine. Here the sequenced sample was PBMCs from blood, taken 35 to 45 days after vaccination. The chain uses TRBV20-1 and TRBJ2-1; TRBD2 is a possible D gene (6 bases). The CDR3, as DNA: TGCAGTGCTAGAGGCGTTCTAGCGAGCTACAATGAGCAGTTCTTC. Translating it yields CSARGVLASYNEQFF.